The 22 T cell receptor beta chains given below trace back to one sample, sequenced in a study of blood T cell repertoires in COVID-19. Assay used: immunoSEQ multiplex PCR; TCRdb lists only in-frame clones, some missing. Among roughly 83,000 clones listed, around 90% were seen once. The sample was peripheral blood. The receptors were gathered from an elderly man with active or convalescent COVID-19.

This rearrangement joins TRBV24-1 to TRBJ2-2; 8 bases fit TRBD2. The germline V gene has CDR1 KGHDR and CDR2 SFDVKD. Unmatched junction bases numbered 11, after V lost 4 bases and J lost 2 bases. This CDR3 is built from 18 residues. The CDR3 region is CATSDPGVAGSNTGELFF. CDR3 coding DNA: TGTGCCACCAGTGACCCGGGGGTAGCGGGATCCAACACCGGGGAGCTGTTTTTT.

The CDR3 spells CASSSGDVWNYNEQFF. The DNA of the CDR3 is TGTGCCAGTAGTTCGGGGGACGTATGGAACTACAATGAGCAGTTCTTC. The chain has TRBV19 and TRBJ2-1; D might be TRBD2 (6 bases). The CDR3 has 16 amino acids. The germline V gene encodes CDR1 LNHDA and CDR2 SQIVND (reference sequence). The ends were cut back, 5 bases at V and 3 bases at J, with 17 bases in the middle. The full variable domain, with the rest looked up from reference TRBV19 and TRBJ2-1, is DGGITQSPKYLFRKEGQNVTLSCEQNLNHDAMYWYRQDPGQGLRLIYYSQIVNDFQKGDIAEGYSVSREKKESFPLTVTSAQKNPTAFYLCASSSGDVWNYNEQFFGPGTRLTVL.

The rearrangement joins TRBV9 to TRBJ1-3; D possibly corresponds to TRBD1 (5 bases). Trimming cost V 0 bases and J 4 bases, with 14 bases left between them. The CDR3 extends over 16 amino acids. Looked up from germline, CDR1 is SGDLS and CDR2 is YYNGEE. The CDR3 is CASSVDGGGFGNTIYF. The CDR3 DNA is TGTGCCAGCAGCGTAGATGGGGGAGGATTCGGAAACACCATATATTTT.

This chain joins TRBV21-1 and TRBJ1-5. TRBV21-1 is tagged as a pseudogene. The CDR3 spans 15 residues. CDR3 nucleotides: TGTGCCAGCAGCAAGGCGGGGGCGCGGGGTCAGCCCCAGCATTTT. Residues: CASSKAGARGQPQHF.

The V gene is TRBV29-1, the J gene TRBJ2-1; 7 bases fit TRBD2. Germline trimming cut 3 bases from V and 7 bases from J; bases unmatched to any gene: 9. CDR3 length: 14 amino acids. Germline V lookup: CDR1 SQVTM, CDR2 ANQGSEA. This chain's CDR3 is CSVDRLAVDNEQFF. CDR3 in DNA: TGCAGCGTTGATAGACTAGCTGTCGATAATGAGCAGTTCTTC.

The chain's CDR3 is CASSSGTSGTEQFF. CDR3 coding DNA: TGTGCCAGCAGCTCCGGGACTAGCGGAACTGAGCAGTTCTTC. The J gene is TRBJ2-1, the V gene TRBV11-3, with 11 bases that match TRBD2. With 4 bases clipped from V and 9 bases from J, the junction kept 5 bases outside the gene matches. This CDR3 has 14 amino acids. Per germline, CDR1 SGHNT and CDR2 YENEEA.

The chain couples TRBV5-6 to TRBJ1-5; D unresolved. CDR1 and CDR2 from the germline V gene are SGHDT and YYEEEE. There are 12 residues in the CDR3. The germline V and J ends were trimmed by 0 bases and 5 bases, with 3 bases remaining between them. CDR3 nucleotide sequence: TGTGCCAGCAGCTTGGCTGATCAGCCCCAGCATTTT. Translating gives CASSLADQPQHF.

The chain carries TRBV4-2 and TRBJ1-1, with a tentative D call TRBD1 (5 bases). V lost 0 bases and J lost 3, with 11 bases in between. Germline CDR1 LGHNA, CDR2 YNFKEQ. The CDR3 runs to 15 residues. The CDR3 nucleotides are TGTGCCAGCAGCCAAGAGTCAGGGTGGGACACTGAAGCTTTCTTT. As protein: CASSQESGWDTEAFF.

The V and J genes are TRBV6-5 and TRBJ2-1; 10 bases line up with TRBD2. The CDR3 has 14 residues. V trimming: 6 bases; J trimming: 8 bases; junction bases outside the gene matches: 7. The germline gives CDR1 MNHEY, CDR2 SVGAGI. In DNA, the CDR3 is TGTGCCAGCAGATTGACTAGCGGGTGGGATGAGCAGTTCTTC. It specifies CASRLTSGWDEQFF.

This rearrangement joins TRBV6-5 to TRBJ1-5, with 8 bases aligning to TRBD1. Unmatched junction bases numbered 7, after V lost 8 bases and J lost 4 bases. CDR1 and CDR2 from the germline V gene are MNHEY and SVGAGI. The CDR3 runs to 14 residues. The CDR3 region has the DNA TGTGCCAGCCGGGGGACAGGAGAGAATCAGCCCCAGCATTTT. This sequence encodes CASRGTGENQPQHF.

The sample holds one count of this clone. The CDR3 protein is CASSGGTVFSGNTIYF. CDR3 sequence (DNA): TGTGCCAGCAGTGGAGGGACAGTCTTCTCTGGAAACACCATATATTTT. V gene TRBV25-1 combines with J gene TRBJ1-3; 7 bases fit TRBD1. This CDR3 comprises 16 residues. Germline values: CDR1 MGHDK, CDR2 SYGVNS. The trim removed 4 bases at V and 0 bases at J, leaving 6 bases unmatched.

V and J are TRBV1 and TRBJ2-4; TRBD1, as called in the table, went unchecked against the DNA. TRBV1 is tagged as a pseudogene. There are 16 residues in the CDR3. The CDR3 DNA follows: TGCACCAGCAGCCACTCACAGGGAATGTATGAGAGCATTCAGTACTTC. Its protein product is CTSSHSQGMYESIQYF.

J is TRBJ2-2 and V is TRBV18; tentative D call: TRBD2 (6 bases). The CDR3 is 16 residues long. The germline gives CDR1 KGHSH, CDR2 LQKENI. Trimming took off 6 bases at V and 4 bases at J, with 18 bases between the two ends. The CDR3 region has the DNA TGTGCCAGCTCCCGCTCTTCCCTAGCGAGCACCGGGGAGCTGTTTTTT. Protein product: CASSRSSLASTGELFF.

The gene calls are TRBV3-1 (or the pseudogene TRBV3-2) and TRBJ2-2, with D possibly matching TRBD2 (6 bases). Germline V gene sequence: CDR1 LGHDT, CDR2 YNNKEL (reference sequence). This CDR3 comprises 16 residues. V lost 1 base and J 0 bases, leaving 9 bases between the germline ends. CDR3 coding DNA: TGTGCCAGCAGCCAAGTAGGAGGGGCGAACACCGGGGAGCTGTTTTTT. Its translation: CASSQVGGANTGELFF.

The gene calls are TRBV5-8 and TRBJ1-6; D is ambiguous. This CDR3 comprises 15 residues. V lost 2 bases to trimming and J lost 8 bases, with 14 bases between them. Germline V gives CDR1 SGHTS, CDR2 YDEGEE. CDR3 sequence: CASSFEMRFYSPLHF. The CDR3 DNA follows: TGTGCCAGCAGCTTTGAGATGAGGTTCTATTCACCCCTCCACTTT.

The J gene is TRBJ1-1, the V gene TRBV5-1, with D unresolved. The CDR3 is 13 amino acids. From germline, CDR1 is SGHRS and CDR2 YFSETQ. V was trimmed by 2 bases and J by 4 bases, leaving 9 bases between them. The CDR3 coding sequence is TGCGCCAGCAGCTTTACAGTCACCACTGAAGCTTTCTTT. This sequence encodes CASSFTVTTEAFF.

The rearrangement links TRBV18 to TRBJ2-6; 7 nucleotides agree with TRBD1. The CDR3 loop spans 16 amino acids. Trimming took 5 bases from V and 0 from J; bases not matched to a gene: 4. Per the germline V gene, CDR1 is KGHSH and CDR2 is LQKENI. Here the CDR3 reads CASSKTGSSGANVLTF. In nucleotides, the CDR3 is TGTGCCAGCTCAAAGACAGGGAGCTCTGGGGCCAACGTCCTGACTTTC. Supplemented by reference TRBV18 and TRBJ2-6, the full variable domain reads NAGVMQNPRHLVRRRGQEARLRCSPMKGHSHVYWYRQLPEEGLKFMVYLQKENIIDESGMPKERFSAEFPKEGPSILRIQQVVRGDSAAYFCASSKTGSSGANVLTFGAGSRLTVL.

This chain joins TRBV21-1 and TRBJ1-5; the D call TRBD1 from the table was never checked on the DNA. TRBV21-1 is tagged as a pseudogene. This CDR3 has 19 residues. CDR3: CASSKGGDRSERGNQPQHF. CDR3 nucleotides: TGTGCCAGCAGCAAAGGAGGGGACAGGTCCGAAAGGGGCAATCAGCCCCAGCATTTT.

The rearrangement uses TRBV3-1 (or the pseudogene TRBV3-2) and TRBJ1-2, with 8 bases identical to TRBD1. With V trimmed by 1 base and J by 4 bases, 2 bases remained unmatched. Germline CDR1 is LGHDT and CDR2 is YNNKEL (reference sequence). The CDR3 runs to 14 residues. CDR3 region: CASSQARGLYGYTF. The CDR3 region has the DNA TGTGCCAGCAGCCAAGCCAGGGGGCTCTATGGCTACACCTTC.

V and J are TRBV6-5 and TRBJ2-1, with D maybe TRBD2 (7 bases). V was shortened by 4 bases and J by 8 bases, with 15 bases between the two germline ends. CDR1 and CDR2 from the germline V gene are MNHEY and SVGAGI. CDR3 size: 14 residues. CDR3: CASSLGGGLYEQFF. The CDR3 DNA reads TGTGCCAGCAGTTTGGGGGGGGGCCTCTATGAGCAGTTCTTC.

This chain uses TRBV4-1 with TRBJ1-4; D might be TRBD1 (6 bases). Germline CDR1 reads MGHRA; CDR2 reads YSYEKL. This CDR3 contains 14 residues. Trimming removed 4 bases at V and 7 bases at J, with 13 bases between. The CDR3, as DNA: TGCGCCAGCAGCCCCCAGACAGGAGTTGAAAAACTGTTTTTT. This gives the protein CASSPQTGVEKLFF.

The V gene is TRBV18, the J gene TRBJ1-1, with D perhaps TRBD1 (5 bases). V lost 0 bases and J lost 4, with 15 bases in between. The CDR3 runs 16 residues. CDR1 is KGHSH, CDR2 LQKENI, per germline. CDR3 protein: CASSPPQGPASTEAFF. The CDR3 DNA reads as TGTGCCAGCTCACCACCTCAGGGCCCCGCATCCACTGAAGCTTTCTTT.